Presented here are 23 T cell receptor beta chains from one specimen sequenced in a study of monozygotic twins with inflammatory bowel disease. From the 5' RACE reads, TCRdb lists one entry per CDR3 protein and no DNA. In all, the sample yields more than 85,000 distinct CDR3 sequences. The specimen was blood. Receptor source: a human donor with ulcerative colitis or Crohn's disease, or a healthy co-twin of an affected twin (not recorded which).

The chain links TRBV28 to TRBJ1-3. Germline V gene data show CDR1 as MDHEN and CDR2 as SYDVKM. This CDR3 spans 12 amino acids. This chain's CDR3 is CASSEVTNTIYF.

This chain joins TRBV7-3 and TRBJ2-1; TCRdb names TRBD2, which stays unverified in the absence of DNA. CDR1 SGHTA and CDR2 FQGTGA come from the germline V gene. The CDR3 length is 16 residues. CDR3: CASSPGLSPYYNEQFF.

This chain links TRBV7-3 with TRBJ2-1; TCRdb designates TRBD1, a call that cannot be tested without DNA. The CDR3 is 13 amino acids. CDR1 and CDR2 from the germline V gene are SGHTA and FQGTGA. This chain's CDR3 is CASSLIGGNEQFF.

CDR3 region: CASLGQGAYEQYF. V is TRBV2 and J is TRBJ2-7; TCRdb selects TRBD1, and the lack of DNA leaves this call unchecked. The CDR3 is 13 residues long. Germline V lookup: CDR1 SNHLY, CDR2 FYNNEI.

The chain combines TRBV5-1 with TRBJ1-4; there is no DNA to check the TCRdb D call of TRBD1. The CDR3 has 17 residues. Germline CDR1 reads SGHRS; CDR2 reads YFSETQ. CDR3 protein: CASSLRVVEGANEKLFF.

The chain has TRBV10-3 and TRBJ2-7; the TCRdb D gene call, TRBD1, has no DNA to confirm it. The CDR3 is 11 amino acids. Germline CDR1 ENHRY, CDR2 SYGVKD. The CDR3 region is CAISESRGAFF.

The CDR3 here is CSAGPRETQYF. The chain links TRBV29-1 to TRBJ2-5; TCRdb proposes TRBD2, but this gene call is untestable without DNA. CDR1 and CDR2 from the germline V gene are SQVTM and ANQGSEA. The CDR3 extends over 11 amino acids.

The V call is TRBV28, the J call TRBJ2-3; absent DNA, TCRdb's TRBD2 call cannot be checked. Germline V gives CDR1 MDHEN, CDR2 SYDVKM. The CDR3 is made up of 15 amino acids. CDR3 residues: CASSFLAGVADTQYF.

The CDR3 protein is CASSQVRGSYEQYF. The chain has TRBV4-3 and TRBJ2-7. This CDR3 is 14 amino acids long. Germline CDR1 reads LGHNA; CDR2 reads YSLEER.

This chain links TRBV19 with TRBJ1-4. Germline assignment: CDR1 LNHDA and CDR2 SQIVND (reference sequence). CDR3 length equals 16 residues. Here the CDR3 reads CASTTLPGREGEKLFF.

The chain links TRBV2 to TRBJ1-4; the TRBD1 assignment by TCRdb is unverifiable without DNA. The CDR3 is 14 residues long. CDR1 and CDR2 (germline): SNHLY, FYNNEI. The CDR3 region is CASSDDTPVEKLFF.

The rearrangement uses TRBV20-1 and TRBJ2-1; TCRdb picks TRBD2, but there is no DNA to check that call. CDR1 and CDR2 from the germline V gene are DFQATT and SNEGSKA (reference sequence). The CDR3 runs to 14 residues. This CDR3 reads CSARRALNYNEQFF.

This rearrangement joins TRBV18 to TRBJ2-3; absent DNA, TCRdb's TRBD1 call cannot be checked. The CDR3 has 16 amino acids. The germline V gene has CDR1 KGHSH and CDR2 LQKENI. CDR3 residues: CASSLNRDRGADTQYF.

The chain is built from TRBV7-1 and TRBJ1-2. TRBV7-1 is given ORF status, its function remaining uncertain. There are 13 residues in the CDR3. CDR3 sequence reads: CASSSELNYGYTF.

The J gene is TRBJ2-1, the V gene TRBV7-8; TCRdb indicates TRBD2, and absent DNA this call remains unverified. Germline lookup yields CDR1 SGHVS and CDR2 FQNEAQ. The CDR3 runs to 14 residues. The CDR3 sequence: CASSLLAGDNEQFF.

The gene calls are TRBV27 and TRBJ2-7; the TRBD1 assignment by TCRdb is unverifiable without DNA. The length of the CDR3 is 15 residues. Germline lookup yields CDR1 MNHEY and CDR2 SMNVEV (reference sequence). CDR3 in amino acids: CASSSGDRVEYEQYF.

The chain links TRBV6-2 or TRBV6-3 to TRBJ2-4; TCRdb's D call, TRBD2, is unchecked because there is no DNA. Per germline, CDR1 MNHEY and CDR2 SVGEGT. CDR3 length: 17 residues. This CDR3 is CASSPDSGSGAKNMQYF.

The chain is built from TRBV2 and TRBJ2-3; with no DNA, the TCRdb D assignment of TRBD2 cannot be verified. This CDR3 region has 14 residues. Germline V gene lookup returns CDR1 SNHLY and CDR2 FYNNEI. The CDR3 sequence is CASIEGGGTDTQYF.

The chain is built from TRBV20-1 and TRBJ2-2. The length of the CDR3 is 16 residues. CDR1 is DFQATT, CDR2 SNEGSKA, per germline (reference sequence). This CDR3 reads CSAGGGRGDSTGELFF.

The J gene is TRBJ2-5, the V gene TRBV5-1; TCRdb outputs TRBD1, but without DNA this stays unchecked. The CDR3 extends over 16 amino acids. The V gene's germline CDR1 is SGHRS and CDR2 YFSETQ. CDR3 sequence: CASSLGGQAVQETQYF. Using reference TRBV5-1 and TRBJ2-5 for the parts outside the CDR3, the full variable domain is KAGVTQTPRYLIKTRGQQVTLSCSPISGHRSVSWYQQTPGQGLQFLFEYFSETQRNKGNFPGRFSGRQFSNSRSEMNVSTLELGDSALYLCASSLGGQAVQETQYFGPGTRLLVL.

J is TRBJ2-3 and V is TRBV5-1. The CDR3 totals 14 residues. Germline V CDR1 and CDR2: SGHRS, YFSETQ. This CDR3 reads CASSSSTVTDTQYF.

The chain uses TRBV5-1 and TRBJ1-6. Germline CDR1 is SGHRS and CDR2 is YFSETQ. This CDR3 contains 13 residues. CDR3 residues: CASSSDYNSPLHF. Full variable domain (rest looked up from reference TRBV5-1 and TRBJ1-6): KAGVTQTPRYLIKTRGQQVTLSCSPISGHRSVSWYQQTPGQGLQFLFEYFSETQRNKGNFPGRFSGRQFSNSRSEMNVSTLELGDSALYLCASSSDYNSPLHFGNGTRLTVT.

This chain uses TRBV29-1 with TRBJ1-1; TCRdb selects TRBD1, and the lack of DNA leaves this call unchecked. Germline CDR1 is SQVTM and CDR2 is ANQGSEA. CDR3 length: 15 residues. CDR3 loop: CSVQVDRAGKTEAFF.